Listed below are T cell receptor beta chains from one sample, sequenced in a study of T cells in Graves' hyperthyroidism and ophthalmopathy. TCRdb reprocessed the multiplex PCR reads with MiXCR, giving one entry per CDR3 protein. The repertoire includes hundreds of thousands of distinct CDR3 sequences, 12% to 15% of them detected once, and roughly a tenth sits in the top ten. What was sequenced was blood. The receptors were gathered from a woman aged 18-29 years with Graves' hyperthyroidism. Both conserved end residues are part of each CDR3.

TRBV28,TRBJ1-1,CASSATIARQGFTEAFF
TRBV30,TRBJ2-1,CAWSAGTSGYNEQFF
TRBV28,TRBJ1-2,CASSWGAHGGYTF
TRBV25-1,TRBJ2-2,CASSVAGTGELFF
TRBV29-1,TRBJ2-5,CSAGGVQETQYF
TRBV7-9,TRBJ2-3,CASSPGRTSVSTDTQYF
TRBV15,TRBJ2-1,CATSRAGDRPSSYNEQFF
TRBV12-3/TRBV12-4,TRBJ2-7,CASSHRRDSIIYEQYF
TRBV20-1,TRBJ2-1,CSSTSGTSVLNEQFF
TRBV18,TRBJ1-1,CASSPGFRDTEAFF
TRBV28,TRBJ1-1,CASSGQPNTEAFF
TRBV2,TRBJ2-3,CASQKGIAAYLGEDTQYF
TRBV30,TRBJ2-5,CAWGVSGTPQETQYF
TRBV6-5,TRBJ2-3,CASSYWRSTDTQYF
TRBV6-6,TRBJ2-5,CASSYGGQGGETQYF
TRBV27,TRBJ2-3,CASSLSSGGGTDTQYF
TRBV12-5,TRBJ2-5,CASGLDHRGGETQYF
TRBV7-2,TRBJ2-7,CASARLELHEQYF
TRBV7-2,TRBJ2-1,CASSFSSASGSGEQFF
TRBV19,TRBJ2-2,CASSIGGVGTGELFF
TRBV2,TRBJ1-1,CASIYRDTEAFF
TRBV5-1,TRBJ1-6,CASSSADRVYSPLHF
TRBV11-2,TRBJ1-3,CASSLAQESTIYF
TRBV30,TRBJ2-2,CAWSYQRLNTGELFF
TRBV7-9,TRBJ2-5,CASSEANGQETQYF
TRBV28,TRBJ2-7,CASSRPGQVYEQYF
TRBV3-1,TRBJ2-3,CASSPFGRDTDTQYF
TRBV20-1,TRBJ2-2,CSAPRLDSFPGELFF
TRBV7-9,TRBJ2-7,CASRDRDNEQYF
TRBV4-1,TRBJ2-7,CASSQGGLAGLSYEQYF
TRBV7-8,TRBJ2-2,CASTLPPSGELFF
TRBV2,TRBJ2-5,CAGGGGETQYF
TRBV13,TRBJ2-7,CASRRAGGGNEQYF
TRBV12-3/TRBV12-4,TRBJ2-6,CASSQGRRHSGADVLTF
TRBV15,TRBJ1-3,CATSRDLASGNTIYF
TRBV6-5,TRBJ2-1,CASSYGGTERDEQFF
TRBV2,TRBJ2-3,CAIAGGGTDTQYF
TRBV20-1,TRBJ2-7,CSARRGYEQYF
TRBV4-3,TRBJ2-2,CASSQSPDPGTGELFF
TRBV6-1,TRBJ2-7,CASSDEAGYYEQYF
TRBV11-3,TRBJ2-1,CASSLEEPYHSYNEQFF
TRBV19,TRBJ1-2,CASSTRQFYGYTF
TRBV28,TRBJ1-3,CASSLWTFNRSRNTIYF
TRBV7-9,TRBJ2-2,CASSFGTSGGELFF
TRBV20-1,TRBJ1-1,CSAPHKGGNTEAFF